One and the same sample provided the 11 T cell receptor beta chains below, sequenced in a study of T cell changes during pregnancy in multiple sclerosis. Sequencing used immunoSEQ multiplex PCR; TCRdb keeps in-frame clones, though not all of them. The table shows 85,000 to 130,000 clones, with 94% occurring only once. The specimen comprised peripheral blood, sampled before pregnancy. Source of these receptors: a female donor with multiple sclerosis, enrolled in a pregnancy study.

This clone has only a few counts. The chain couples TRBV19 to TRBJ1-1, with TRBD1 as a possible D gene (5 bases). In germline, CDR1 is LNHDA, CDR2 SQIVND (reference sequence). V lost 3 bases and J lost 0, with 8 bases in between. CDR3 length: 14 amino acids. The DNA of the CDR3 is TGTGCCAGTAGTATCGACAGTATGAACACTGAAGCTTTCTTT. Its translation: CASSIDSMNTEAFF.

The genes are TRBV4-2 and TRBJ1-4, with D unclear. Germline V CDR1 and CDR2: LGHNA, YNFKEQ. The CDR3 is 17 residues long. V was clipped by 0 bases and J by 4 bases, with 15 bases between them. In DNA, the CDR3 is TGTGCCAGCAGCCAAGACGTCCCGGGAGGCAATAATGAAAAACTGTTTTTT. Protein sequence: CASSQDVPGGNNEKLFF.

The chain combines TRBV2 with TRBJ1-2; TRBD1 aligns across 7 bases. CDR3 size: 14 residues. The ends lost 4 bases at V and 4 bases at J; junction bases unmatched: 6. Germline V CDR1 and CDR2: SNHLY, FYNNEI. CDR3 in DNA: TGTGCCAGCAGTGTGACAGGGATAGGCTATGGCTACACCTTC. Residues: CASSVTGIGYGYTF.

The chain recombines TRBV10-3 with TRBJ2-1; weak D call: TRBD2 (6 bases). V was shortened by 3 bases and J by 6 bases, with 12 bases between the two germline ends. The germline V gene encodes CDR1 ENHRY and CDR2 SYGVKD. This CDR3 has 14 residues. The DNA of the CDR3 is TGTGCCATCAGTGAAGGGACTGTCAGCAATGAGCAGTTCTTC. Protein sequence: CAISEGTVSNEQFF.

The J gene is TRBJ1-1, the V gene TRBV28, with D possibly TRBD1 on 5 matching bases. Germline V gene data show CDR1 as MDHEN and CDR2 as SYDVKM. The CDR3 is made up of 13 amino acids. Between the trimmed V and J ends, which lost 7 bases and 3 bases, there was a span of 12 bases. The CDR3 DNA is TGTGCCAGCATCCCCCAGGGATACACTGAAGCTTTCTTT. This gives the protein CASIPQGYTEAFF.

The J gene is TRBJ2-2, the V gene TRBV7-9; D gene unclear. The CDR3 is made up of 14 amino acids. Per germline, CDR1 SEHNR and CDR2 FQNEAQ (reference sequence). Trimming removed 2 bases at V and 4 bases at J, with 8 bases between. In DNA form, the CDR3 reads TGTGCCAGCAGCTTAACTTTTTTCACCGGGGAGCTGTTTTTT. Translated, it gives CASSLTFFTGELFF.

This sequence joins TRBV7-2 and TRBJ1-2, with D maybe TRBD1 (5 bases). Germline CDR1 is SGHTA and CDR2 is FQGNSA. Trimming shortened V by 1 base and J by 8 bases, and 20 bases separated the two germline ends. The CDR3 is made up of 16 amino acids. DNA of the CDR3: TGTGCCAGCAGCTTAGGGCCCGACAGTACAGTTGTAGGCTACACCTTC. This codes for CASSLGPDSTVVGYTF.

This rearrangement joins TRBV4-1 to TRBJ1-1; TRBD1 is a possible D gene (6 bases). This CDR3 is 15 amino acids long. V was trimmed by 0 bases and J by 7 bases, leaving 15 bases between them. CDR1 MGHRA and CDR2 YSYEKL come from the germline V gene. The CDR3, as DNA: TGCGCCAGCAGCCAAGAGGGGGCAGGGATCCATGAAGCTTTCTTT. It specifies CASSQEGAGIHEAFF.

This clone is a singleton in its sample. This chain joins TRBV7-9 and TRBJ2-7; D is unclear. The CDR3 is 11 residues long. Germline V gene data show CDR1 as SEHNR and CDR2 as FQNEAQ (reference sequence). V was cut by 11 bases and J by 5 bases, with 13 bases left in between. The CDR3 DNA reads as TGTGCCGACTCGGCGCTGGACGAGCAGTACTTC. Translation gives CADSALDEQYF.

The chain uses TRBV19 and TRBJ1-5, with TRBD1 as a possible D gene (5 bases). Germline loops: CDR1 LNHDA, CDR2 SQIVND (reference sequence). This CDR3 comprises 15 residues. V shed 1 base and J shed 6 bases, with 13 bases lying between them. The CDR3 loop reads CASSIAVGGGQPQHF. The CDR3, as DNA: TGTGCCAGTAGTATAGCGGTGGGGGGAGGTCAGCCCCAGCATTTT.

V usage is TRBV9 and J usage is TRBJ2-7; no firm D call. The CDR3 runs 16 residues. Germline-derived CDR1 and CDR2 are SGDLS and YYNGEE. V was clipped by 3 bases and J by 0 bases, with 16 bases between them. CDR3 sequence reads: CASSEAPTGSSYEQYF. Here the CDR3 DNA reads TGTGCCAGCAGCGAGGCCCCAACCGGGTCCTCCTACGAGCAGTACTTC. The complete variable domain, with remaining parts taken from reference TRBV9 and TRBJ2-7, reads DSGVTQTPKHLITATGQRVTLRCSPRSGDLSVYWYQQSLDQGLQFLIQYYNGEERAKGNILERFSAQQFPDLHSELNLSSLELGDSALYFCASSEAPTGSSYEQYFGPGTRLTVT.